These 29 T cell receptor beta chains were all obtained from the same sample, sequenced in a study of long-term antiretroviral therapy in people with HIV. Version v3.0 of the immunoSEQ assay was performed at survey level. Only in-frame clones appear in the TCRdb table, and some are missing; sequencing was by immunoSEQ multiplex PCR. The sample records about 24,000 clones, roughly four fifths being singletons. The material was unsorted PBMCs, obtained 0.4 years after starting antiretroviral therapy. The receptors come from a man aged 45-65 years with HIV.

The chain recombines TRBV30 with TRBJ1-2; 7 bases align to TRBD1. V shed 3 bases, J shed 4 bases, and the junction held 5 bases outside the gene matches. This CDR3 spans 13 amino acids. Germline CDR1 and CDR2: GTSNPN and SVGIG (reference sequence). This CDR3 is CAWSPQGIYGYTF. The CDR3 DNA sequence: TGTGCCTGGAGCCCACAGGGGATCTATGGCTACACCTTC. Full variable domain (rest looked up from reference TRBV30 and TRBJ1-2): SQTIHQWPATLVQPVGSPLSLECTVEGTSNPNLYWYRQAAGRGLQLLFYSVGIGQISSEVPQNLSASRPQDRQFILSSKKLLLSDSGFYLCAWSPQGIYGYTFGSGTRLTVV.

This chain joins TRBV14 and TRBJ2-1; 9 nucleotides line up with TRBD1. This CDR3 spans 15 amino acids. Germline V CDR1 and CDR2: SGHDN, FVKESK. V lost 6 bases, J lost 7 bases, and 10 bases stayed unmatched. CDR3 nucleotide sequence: TGTGCCAGCAGTACCGGGACAGGGACAGGGAATGAGCAGTTCTTC. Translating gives CASSTGTGTGNEQFF.

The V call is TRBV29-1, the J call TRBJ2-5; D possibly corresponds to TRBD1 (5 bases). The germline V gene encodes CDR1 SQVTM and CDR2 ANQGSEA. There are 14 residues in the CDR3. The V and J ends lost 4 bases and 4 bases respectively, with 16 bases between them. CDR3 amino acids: CSVVIQGRVETQYF. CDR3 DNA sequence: TGCAGCGTTGTAATCCAGGGCAGGGTAGAGACCCAGTACTTC.

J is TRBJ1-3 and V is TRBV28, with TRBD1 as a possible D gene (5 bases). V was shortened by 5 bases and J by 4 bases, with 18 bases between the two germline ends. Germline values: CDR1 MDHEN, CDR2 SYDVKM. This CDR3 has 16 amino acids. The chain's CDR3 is CASSPTGTPVGNTIYF. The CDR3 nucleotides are TGTGCCAGCAGTCCGACCGGGACCCCGGTAGGAAACACCATATATTTT.

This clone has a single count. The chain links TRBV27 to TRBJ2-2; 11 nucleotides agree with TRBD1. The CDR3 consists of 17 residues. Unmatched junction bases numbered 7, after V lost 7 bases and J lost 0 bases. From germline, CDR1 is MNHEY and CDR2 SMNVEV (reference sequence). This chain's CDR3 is CASKDRGRGANTGELFF. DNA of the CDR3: TGTGCCAGCAAGGACAGGGGGCGAGGGGCGAACACCGGGGAGCTGTTTTTT.

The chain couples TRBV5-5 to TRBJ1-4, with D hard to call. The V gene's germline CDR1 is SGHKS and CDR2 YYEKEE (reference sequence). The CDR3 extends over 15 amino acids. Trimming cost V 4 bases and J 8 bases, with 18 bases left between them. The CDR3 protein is CASSRGRDGREKLFF. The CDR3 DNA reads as TGTGCCAGCAGCCGCGGCAGAGACGGGAGGGAAAAACTGTTTTTT.

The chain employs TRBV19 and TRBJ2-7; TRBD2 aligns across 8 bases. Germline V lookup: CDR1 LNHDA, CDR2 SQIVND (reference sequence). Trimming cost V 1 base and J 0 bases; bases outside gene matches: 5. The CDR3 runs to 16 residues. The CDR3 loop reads CASSIGGSGASYEQYF. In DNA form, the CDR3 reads TGTGCCAGTAGTATAGGAGGTAGCGGGGCCTCCTACGAGCAGTACTTC.

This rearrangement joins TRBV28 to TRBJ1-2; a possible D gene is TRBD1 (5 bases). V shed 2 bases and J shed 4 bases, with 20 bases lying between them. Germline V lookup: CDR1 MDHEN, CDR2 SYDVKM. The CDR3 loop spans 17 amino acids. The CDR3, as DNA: TGTGCCAGCAGTTTAGGCTCCCAGGGTATCACAGGCTATGGCTACACCTTC. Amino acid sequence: CASSLGSQGITGYGYTF.

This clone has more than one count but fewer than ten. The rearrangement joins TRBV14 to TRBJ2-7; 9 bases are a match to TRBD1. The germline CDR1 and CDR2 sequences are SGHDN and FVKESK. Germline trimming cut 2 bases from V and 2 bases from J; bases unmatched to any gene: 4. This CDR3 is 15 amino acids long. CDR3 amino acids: CASSQLQGATYEQYF. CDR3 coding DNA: TGTGCCAGCAGCCAATTACAGGGGGCGACCTACGAGCAGTACTTC. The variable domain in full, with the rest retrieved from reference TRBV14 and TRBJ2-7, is EAGVTQFPSHSVIEKGQTVTLRCDPISGHDNLYWYRRVMGKEIKFLLHFVKESKQDESGMPNNRFLAERTGGTYSTLKVQPAELEDSGVYFCASSQLQGATYEQYFGPGTRLTVT.

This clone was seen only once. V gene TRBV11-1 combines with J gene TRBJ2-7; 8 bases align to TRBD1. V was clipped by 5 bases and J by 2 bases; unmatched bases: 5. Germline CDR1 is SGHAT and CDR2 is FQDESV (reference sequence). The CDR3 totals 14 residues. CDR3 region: CASSPRTGTYEQYF. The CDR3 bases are TGTGCCAGCAGCCCCCGGACAGGGACCTACGAGCAGTACTTC.

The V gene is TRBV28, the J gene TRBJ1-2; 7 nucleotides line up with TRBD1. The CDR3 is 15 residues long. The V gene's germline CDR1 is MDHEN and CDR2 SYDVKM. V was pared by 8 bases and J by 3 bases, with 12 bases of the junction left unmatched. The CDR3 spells CASWSRGRGHYGYTF. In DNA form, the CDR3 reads TGTGCCAGCTGGAGCCGGGGGAGGGGGCACTATGGCTACACCTTC.

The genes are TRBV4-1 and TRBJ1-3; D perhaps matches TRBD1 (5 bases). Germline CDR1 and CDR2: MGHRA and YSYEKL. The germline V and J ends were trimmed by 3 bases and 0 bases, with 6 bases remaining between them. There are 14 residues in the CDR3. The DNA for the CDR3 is TGCGCCAGCAGCCAGGACAACTCTGGAAACACCATATATTTT. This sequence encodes CASSQDNSGNTIYF.

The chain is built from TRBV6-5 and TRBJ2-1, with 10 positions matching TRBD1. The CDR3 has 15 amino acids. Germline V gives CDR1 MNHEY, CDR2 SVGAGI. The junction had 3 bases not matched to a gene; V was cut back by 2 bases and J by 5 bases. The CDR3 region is CASSYGGTGDNEQFF. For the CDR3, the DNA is TGTGCCAGCAGTTACGGAGGGACAGGGGACAATGAGCAGTTCTTC.

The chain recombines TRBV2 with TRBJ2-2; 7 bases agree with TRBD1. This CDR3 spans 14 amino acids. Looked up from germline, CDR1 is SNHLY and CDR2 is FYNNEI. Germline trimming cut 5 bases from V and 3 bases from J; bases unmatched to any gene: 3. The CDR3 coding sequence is TGTGCCAGCAGTACAGGGGTTGACACCGGGGAGCTGTTTTTT. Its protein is CASSTGVDTGELFF.

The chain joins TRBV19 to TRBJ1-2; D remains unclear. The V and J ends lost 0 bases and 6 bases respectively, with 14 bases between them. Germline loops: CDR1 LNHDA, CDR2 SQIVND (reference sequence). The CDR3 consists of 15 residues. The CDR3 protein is CASSIDQRVGNGYTF. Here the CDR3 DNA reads TGTGCCAGTAGTATAGATCAGAGGGTTGGGAATGGCTACACCTTC.

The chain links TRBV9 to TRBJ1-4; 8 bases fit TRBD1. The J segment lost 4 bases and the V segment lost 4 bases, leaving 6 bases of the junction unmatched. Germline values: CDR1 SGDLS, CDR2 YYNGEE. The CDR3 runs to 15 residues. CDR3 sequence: CASSNSGTGNEKLFF. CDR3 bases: TGTGCCAGCAGCAATTCCGGGACAGGTAATGAAAAACTGTTTTTT. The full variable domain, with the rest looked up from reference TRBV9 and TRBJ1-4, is DSGVTQTPKHLITATGQRVTLRCSPRSGDLSVYWYQQSLDQGLQFLIQYYNGEERAKGNILERFSAQQFPDLHSELNLSSLELGDSALYFCASSNSGTGNEKLFFGSGTQLSVL.

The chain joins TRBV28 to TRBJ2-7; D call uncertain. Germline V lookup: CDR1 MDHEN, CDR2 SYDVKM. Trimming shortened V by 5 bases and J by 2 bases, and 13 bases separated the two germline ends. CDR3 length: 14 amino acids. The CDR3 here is CASSPSGQAYEQYF. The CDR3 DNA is TGTGCCAGCAGTCCTTCGGGTCAGGCCTACGAGCAGTACTTC.

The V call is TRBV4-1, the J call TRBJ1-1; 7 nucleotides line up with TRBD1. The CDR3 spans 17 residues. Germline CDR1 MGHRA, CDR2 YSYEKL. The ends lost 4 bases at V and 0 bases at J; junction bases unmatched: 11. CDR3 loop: CASSLRSPGQMNTEAFF. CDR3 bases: TGCGCCAGCAGCCTCCGGTCACCGGGACAGATGAACACTGAAGCTTTCTTT.

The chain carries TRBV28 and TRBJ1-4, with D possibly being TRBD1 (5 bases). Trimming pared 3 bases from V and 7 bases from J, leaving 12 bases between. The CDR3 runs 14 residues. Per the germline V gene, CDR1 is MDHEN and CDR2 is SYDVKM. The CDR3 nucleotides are TGTGCCAGCAGTTTTCGGGGGTCGGGTGAAAAACTGTTTTTT. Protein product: CASSFRGSGEKLFF.

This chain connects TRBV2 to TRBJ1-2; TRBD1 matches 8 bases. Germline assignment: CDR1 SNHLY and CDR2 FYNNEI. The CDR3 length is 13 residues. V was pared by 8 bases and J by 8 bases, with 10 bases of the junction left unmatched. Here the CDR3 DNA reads TGTGCCAGCGGGGGCAGGGGGCGCGTAGGCTACACCTTC. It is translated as CASGGRGRVGYTF.

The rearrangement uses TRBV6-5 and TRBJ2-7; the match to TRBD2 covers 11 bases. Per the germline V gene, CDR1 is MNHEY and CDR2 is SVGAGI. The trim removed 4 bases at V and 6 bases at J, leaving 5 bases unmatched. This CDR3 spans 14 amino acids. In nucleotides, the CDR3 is TGTGCCAGCAGTTCCATAGCGGGGGGGACCGAGCAGTACTTC. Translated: CASSSIAGGTEQYF.

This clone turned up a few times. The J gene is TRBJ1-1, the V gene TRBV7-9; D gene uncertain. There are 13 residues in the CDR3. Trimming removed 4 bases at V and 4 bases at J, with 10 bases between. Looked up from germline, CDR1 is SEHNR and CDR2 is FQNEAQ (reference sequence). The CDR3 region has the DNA TGTGCCAGCAGCTACCAACCGGGCACTGAAGCTTTCTTT. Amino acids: CASSYQPGTEAFF.

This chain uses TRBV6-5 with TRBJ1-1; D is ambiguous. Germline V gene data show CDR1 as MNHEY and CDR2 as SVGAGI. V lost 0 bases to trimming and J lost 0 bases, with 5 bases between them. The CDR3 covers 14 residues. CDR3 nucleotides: TGTGCCAGCAGTTACTCTCCTTTGAACACTGAAGCTTTCTTT. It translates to CASSYSPLNTEAFF.

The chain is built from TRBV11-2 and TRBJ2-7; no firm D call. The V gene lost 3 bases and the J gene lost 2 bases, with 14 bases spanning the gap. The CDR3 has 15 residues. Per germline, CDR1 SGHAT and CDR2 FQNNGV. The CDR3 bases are TGTGCCAGCAGCTTTTCGGGTTATGAAACCTACGAGCAGTACTTC. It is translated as CASSFSGYETYEQYF.

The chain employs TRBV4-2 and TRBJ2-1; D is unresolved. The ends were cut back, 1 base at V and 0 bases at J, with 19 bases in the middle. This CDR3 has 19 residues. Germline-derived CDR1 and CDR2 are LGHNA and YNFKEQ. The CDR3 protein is CASSQGVGGGQSSYNEQFF. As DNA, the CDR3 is TGTGCCAGCAGCCAAGGGGTAGGCGGCGGCCAAAGCTCCTACAATGAGCAGTTCTTC.

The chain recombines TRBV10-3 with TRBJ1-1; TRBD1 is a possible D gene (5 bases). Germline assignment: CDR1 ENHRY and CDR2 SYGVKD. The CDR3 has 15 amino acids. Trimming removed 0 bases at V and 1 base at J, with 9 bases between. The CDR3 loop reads CAISESAGRNTEAFF. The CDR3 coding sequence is TGTGCCATCAGTGAGTCGGCAGGGCGGAACACTGAAGCTTTCTTT.

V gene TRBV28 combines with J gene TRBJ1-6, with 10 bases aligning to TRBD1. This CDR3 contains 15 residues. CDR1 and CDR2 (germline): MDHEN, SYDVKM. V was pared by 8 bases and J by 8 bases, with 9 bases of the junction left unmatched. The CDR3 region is CASADPDRGYSPLHF. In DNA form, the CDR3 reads TGTGCCAGCGCCGACCCGGACAGGGGGTATTCACCCCTCCACTTT.

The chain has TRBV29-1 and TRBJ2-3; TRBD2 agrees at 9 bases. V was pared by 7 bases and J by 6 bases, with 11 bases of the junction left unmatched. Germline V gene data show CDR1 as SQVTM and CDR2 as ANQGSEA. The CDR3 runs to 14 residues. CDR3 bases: TGCAGCGGGGGACCGGGACTAGCTTCGGATACGCAGTATTTT. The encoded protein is CSGGPGLASDTQYF.

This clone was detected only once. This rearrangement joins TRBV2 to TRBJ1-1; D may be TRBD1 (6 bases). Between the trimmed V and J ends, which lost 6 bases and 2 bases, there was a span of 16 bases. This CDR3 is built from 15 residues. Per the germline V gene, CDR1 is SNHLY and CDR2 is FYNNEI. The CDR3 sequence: CASSLTGTTNTEAFF. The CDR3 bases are TGTGCCAGCAGCCTCACAGGGACAACCAACACTGAAGCTTTCTTT.